Sequencing of this T cell receptor beta chain was carried out in a study of shared clonotypes between healthy human individuals. General study findings and limits: Among the subsets, naive ones generally showed larger estimated richness than memory ones.

Evenly divided among several immunoSEQ plates was the genomic DNA of each subset. Only in-frame clones appear in the TCRdb table, and some are missing; sequencing was by immunoSEQ multiplex PCR. The data show about 2.4 million clones, around nine tenths seen once. A word on this clone: Antigen: not known.

Germline trimming cut 5 bases from V and 3 bases from J; bases unmatched to any gene: 6. The CDR3 runs to 15 residues. The germline V gene has CDR1 MNHEY and CDR2 SVGAGI. This sequence joins TRBV6-5 and TRBJ2-1; 8 positions agree with TRBD2. The clonotype originates from a man aged 18 to 29 in good health. Source material: naive CD4+ T cells sorted from blood. The subset here: CD45RA+ positively selected. This chain's CDR3 is CASSPSGGHYNEQFF. The CDR3 DNA sequence: TGTGCCAGCAGTCCCAGCGGGGGTCACTACAATGAGCAGTTCTTC.